Following are 10 T cell receptor beta chains from one sample sequenced in a study of a mutant IDH1 vaccine in newly diagnosed glioma. No cognate antigen is known for these TCRs. Only in-frame clones appear in the TCRdb table, and some are missing; sequencing was by immunoSEQ multiplex PCR. The sample includes about 120,000 clones, around 77% of them seen just once. The time point is: week 11, during vaccination. Vaccinated patients received 300 ug of mutant IDH1 20-mer peptide per dose, with topical imiquimod. The sample consisted of PBMCs, taken from a glioma patient whose treatment included an IDH1 peptide vaccine. The receptors stem from a man between 35 and 55 years old with glioma.

As regards this clone: Different DNA sequences within this sample yield the same CDR3. The chain has TRBV6-5 and TRBJ2-3; TRBD2 might be the D (5 bases). CDR3 length equals 13 residues. Germline V CDR1 and CDR2: MNHEY, SVGAGI. V lost 0 bases, J lost 14 bases, and 15 bases lay in between. The CDR3 bases are TGTGCCAGCAGTTACTCGAGTCGGGGAGTCGTGTATTTT. Its translation: CASSYSSRGVVYF.

Here the CDR3 reads CASSLEYGETQYF. CDR3 DNA sequence: TGTGCCAGCAGCTTAGAGTACGGGGAGACCCAGTACTTC. The chain carries TRBV11-2 and TRBJ2-5; D not resolved. This CDR3 region has 13 residues. Trimming left V 0 bases short and J 5 bases short, with 7 bases between. The germline V gene encodes CDR1 SGHAT and CDR2 FQNNGV.

The chain uses TRBV7-2 and TRBJ2-7; no clear D. V was pared by 1 base and J by 5 bases, with 15 bases between. Germline V gives CDR1 SGHTA, CDR2 FQGNSA. CDR3 size: 15 residues. CDR3 sequence: CASSLEPLLSHEQYF. In DNA form, the CDR3 reads TGTGCCAGCAGCTTAGAACCCTTGCTTAGCCACGAGCAGTACTTC.

CDR3 sequence: CSVEDERLGYTF. In nucleotides, the CDR3 is TGCAGCGTTGAAGATGAACGTCTTGGCTACACCTTC. This rearrangement joins TRBV29-1 to TRBJ1-2, with D uncertain. V lost 0 bases and J 7 bases, leaving 9 bases between the germline ends. This CDR3 spans 12 amino acids. Germline assignment: CDR1 SQVTM and CDR2 ANQGSEA.

The chain's CDR3 is CASSSSTGYQETQYF. CDR3 DNA sequence: TGTGCCAGCAGTTCTTCTACCGGGTACCAAGAGACCCAGTACTTC. This chain links TRBV6-5 with TRBJ2-5; D is ambiguous. Trimming removed 4 bases from V and 0 bases from J, with 12 bases in between. CDR3 length: 15 residues. Germline CDR1 and CDR2: MNHEY and SVGAGI.

The chain carries TRBV28 and TRBJ2-3; D is undetermined. V was clipped by 4 bases and J by 1 base, with 9 bases between them. Germline assignment: CDR1 MDHEN and CDR2 SYDVKM. The CDR3 runs 14 residues. The CDR3, as DNA: TGTGCCAGCAGTTCCCCCGGCCGCACAGATACGCAGTATTTT. This codes for CASSSPGRTDTQYF.

The chain recombines TRBV7-2 with TRBJ2-4, with a tentative D call TRBD1 (5 bases). The CDR3 contains 14 residues. From germline, CDR1 is SGHTA and CDR2 FQGNSA. Between the trimmed V and J ends, which lost 5 bases and 3 bases, there was a span of 11 bases. The CDR3, as DNA: TGTGCCAGCAGCCCATCAGGGAACAAAAACATTCAGTACTTC. This gives the protein CASSPSGNKNIQYF.

The rearrangement joins TRBV14 to TRBJ2-7, with D unresolved. Germline V gene lookup returns CDR1 SGHDN and CDR2 FVKESK. The V end was cut by 4 bases, the J end by 4 bases, with 8 bases between. This CDR3 contains 12 residues. The CDR3 coding sequence is TGTGCCAGCAGCCCGTTCCCATACGAGCAGTACTTC. Its protein is CASSPFPYEQYF.

The rearrangement uses TRBV28 and TRBJ2-3; unclear D gene. CDR3 length: 13 amino acids. Trimming left V 8 bases short and J 3 bases short, with 12 bases between. Germline V CDR1 and CDR2: MDHEN, SYDVKM. The DNA for the CDR3 is TGTGCCAGCTCCCCCCCCGGGACAGATACGCAGTATTTT. Translation gives CASSPPGTDTQYF.

Turning to this clone: One end of the junction varies from germline; a read error may be responsible. The chain carries TRBV7-7 and TRBJ2-1; TRBD2 agrees at 10 bases. Per the germline V gene, CDR1 is SSHAT and CDR2 is FNYEAQ (reference sequence). This CDR3 spans 15 amino acids. The DNA for the CDR3 is TGTGCTAGCAGCTTAGGAGCGGGGGGGTTTAATGAGCAGTTCTTC. It translates to CASSLGAGGFNEQFF.